This T cell receptor (beta chain) comes out of a study of PD-L1 blockade in urothelial cancer. Study-wide context: Intravenous atezolizumab, 1,200 mg every 3 weeks, was begun by patients around 2014.

The CDR3 has 12 amino acids. The V end was cut by 2 bases, the J end by 13 bases, with 12 bases between. Germline loops: CDR1 MNHEY, CDR2 SMNVEV (reference sequence). The method was immunoSEQ multiplex PCR; TCRdb's version includes in-frame clones alone and lacks a portion of them. The sample gives tens of thousands of clones, about 85% of which show up once; 5% to 7% is in the top ten. The sequence was collected from a woman aged 65 to 85 with urothelial cancer. The rearrangement links TRBV27 to TRBJ2-1, with D tentatively TRBD2 (6 bases). The sample was PBMCs, taken around atezolizumab (anti-PD-L1) treatment. In DNA, the CDR3 is TGTGCCAGCAGTTTAAGGGCGGGGAATCAGTTCTTC. Residues: CASSLRAGNQFF.